This TCR beta chain was captured by sequencing in a study of Ad26.COV2.S vaccination and SARS-CoV-2 variants. Study-wide context: Donor was one of the participants in the Ad26.COV2.S arm of the COV1001 trial. Each vaccinee took Ad26.COV2.S intramuscularly, once or twice 56 days apart.

Measured with immunoSEQ multiplex PCR; TCRdb has only the in-frame clones, and not every one. The table lists 300,000 to 500,000 clones, about 88% of them singletons. Findings and limits, study-wide: Vaccine recipients surpassed placebo recipients in spike-specific TCR breadth.

Trimming removed 2 bases at V and 4 bases at J, with 17 bases between. Germline values: CDR1 LGHNA, CDR2 YNFKEQ. The CDR3 sequence is 16 residues long. Treatment indicated: 15 to 20 received Ad26.COV2.S at low or high dose, single or two shots; roughly five received placebo; per-sample allocation not given. It was on day 63 after the first vaccine or placebo injection that samples were taken. Its platform was an Ad26 vector, and its expressed antigen was Wuhan-strain SARS-CoV-2 spike. In regard to this clone: Its specificity is not known.

The source was peripheral blood, collected in a trial of Ad26.COV2.S vaccine versus placebo. The V call is TRBV4-2, the J call TRBJ2-5; TRBD2 is a possible D gene (6 bases). The receptor was derived from a person aged 18-65 years who received the Ad26.COV2.S COVID-19 vaccine or a placebo. The CDR3 spells CASSQNPRDGGETQYF. The CDR3 bases are TGTGCCAGCAGCCAAAACCCCCGGGACGGGGGAGAGACCCAGTACTTC.